The T cell receptor (beta chain) under discussion was sequenced for a study of T-cell memory formation after mild COVID-19. Study overall: TCR clusters were largely donor specific.

V lost 4 bases to trimming and J lost 0 bases; unmatched junction nucleotides: 13. The CDR3 has 19 amino acids. Germline CDR1 SGHDN, CDR2 FVKESK. TCRdb reanalysed the 5' RACE reads using MiXCR and keeps one entry per CDR3 protein. In the table there are hundreds of thousands of distinct CDR3 sequences, roughly a sixth of which are singletons. This clonotype appeared a few times. Sequenced sample: PBMCs or a T cell subset sorted from them (not recorded which). This chain uses TRBV14 with TRBJ2-1; the match to TRBD2 covers 9 bases. This TCR was recovered from an adult woman who had mild COVID-19 (a few samples of this study predate the infection). Cell type and time point are not known. CDR3 in DNA: TGTGCCAGCAGCCGAGACGTGTGGGAAGCGGGAGGCTCCTACAATGAGCAGTTCTTC. This sequence encodes CASSRDVWEAGGSYNEQFF.